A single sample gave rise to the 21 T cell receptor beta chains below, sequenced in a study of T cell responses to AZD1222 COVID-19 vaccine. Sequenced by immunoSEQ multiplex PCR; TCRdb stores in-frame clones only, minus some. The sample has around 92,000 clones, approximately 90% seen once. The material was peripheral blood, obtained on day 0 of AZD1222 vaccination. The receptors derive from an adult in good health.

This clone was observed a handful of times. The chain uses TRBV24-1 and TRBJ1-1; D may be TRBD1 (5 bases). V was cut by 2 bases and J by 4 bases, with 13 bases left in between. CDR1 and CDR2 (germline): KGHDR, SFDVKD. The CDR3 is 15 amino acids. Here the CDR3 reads CATSDSFGAGTEAFF. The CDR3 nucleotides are TGTGCCACCAGTGATTCGTTTGGGGCTGGCACTGAAGCTTTCTTT.

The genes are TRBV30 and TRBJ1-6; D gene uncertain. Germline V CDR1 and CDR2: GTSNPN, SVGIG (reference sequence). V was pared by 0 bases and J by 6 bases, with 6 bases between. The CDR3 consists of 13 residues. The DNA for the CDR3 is TGTGCCTGGAGTGTGAGCCCTAATTCACCCCTCCACTTT. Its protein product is CAWSVSPNSPLHF. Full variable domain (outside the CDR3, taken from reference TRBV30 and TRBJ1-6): SQTIHQWPATLVQPVGSPLSLECTVEGTSNPNLYWYRQAAGRGLQLLFYSVGIGQISSEVPQNLSASRPQDRQFILSSKKLLLSDSGFYLCAWSVSPNSPLHFGNGTRLTVT.

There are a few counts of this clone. Here the CDR3 DNA reads TGTGCCAGCAGTCCACAGATGAACACTGAAGCTTTCTTT. Protein: CASSPQMNTEAFF. The gene calls are TRBV6-5 and TRBJ1-1, with D unclear. V lost 5 bases and J 0 bases, leaving 7 bases between the germline ends. Germline V CDR1 and CDR2: MNHEY, SVGAGI. CDR3 length: 13 residues.

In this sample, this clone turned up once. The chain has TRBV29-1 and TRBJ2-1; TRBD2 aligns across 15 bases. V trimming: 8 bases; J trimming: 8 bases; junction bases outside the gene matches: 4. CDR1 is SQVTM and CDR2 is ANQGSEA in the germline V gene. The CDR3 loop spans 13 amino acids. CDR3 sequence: CSTGTSGGHEQFF. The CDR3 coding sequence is TGCAGCACCGGGACTAGCGGGGGGCATGAGCAGTTCTTC.

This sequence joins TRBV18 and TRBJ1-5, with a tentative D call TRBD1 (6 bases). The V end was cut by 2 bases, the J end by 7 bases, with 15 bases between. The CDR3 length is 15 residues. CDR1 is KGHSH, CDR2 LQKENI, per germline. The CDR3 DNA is TGTGCCAGCTCACCATTTGGGCAGGGGCGGCAGCCCCAGCATTTT. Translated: CASSPFGQGRQPQHF.

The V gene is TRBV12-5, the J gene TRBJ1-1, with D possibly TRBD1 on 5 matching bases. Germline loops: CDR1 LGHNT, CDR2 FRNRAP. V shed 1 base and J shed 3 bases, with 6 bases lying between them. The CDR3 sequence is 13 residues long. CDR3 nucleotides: TGTGCTAGTGGTTTGGAGGGGCACACTGAAGCTTTCTTT. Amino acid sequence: CASGLEGHTEAFF.

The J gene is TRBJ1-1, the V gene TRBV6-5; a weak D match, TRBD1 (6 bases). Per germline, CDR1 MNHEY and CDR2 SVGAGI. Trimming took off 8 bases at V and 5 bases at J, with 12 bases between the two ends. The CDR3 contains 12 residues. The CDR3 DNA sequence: TGTGCCAGCTCCAGGGGTTGGACTGAAGCTTTCTTT. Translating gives CASSRGWTEAFF.

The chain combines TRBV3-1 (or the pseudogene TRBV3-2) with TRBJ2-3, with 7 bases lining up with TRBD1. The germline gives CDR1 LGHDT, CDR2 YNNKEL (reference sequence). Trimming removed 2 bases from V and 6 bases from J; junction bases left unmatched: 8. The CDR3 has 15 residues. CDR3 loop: CASSQPGQPKDTQYF. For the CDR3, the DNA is TGTGCCAGCAGCCAACCGGGACAGCCAAAGGATACGCAGTATTTT.

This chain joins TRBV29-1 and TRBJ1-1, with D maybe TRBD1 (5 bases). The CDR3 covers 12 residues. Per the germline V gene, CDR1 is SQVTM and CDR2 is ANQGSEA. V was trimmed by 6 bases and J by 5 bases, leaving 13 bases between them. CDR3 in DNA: TGCAGCGTCGGAAGGGAGGGGACTGAAGCTTTCTTT. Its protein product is CSVGREGTEAFF.

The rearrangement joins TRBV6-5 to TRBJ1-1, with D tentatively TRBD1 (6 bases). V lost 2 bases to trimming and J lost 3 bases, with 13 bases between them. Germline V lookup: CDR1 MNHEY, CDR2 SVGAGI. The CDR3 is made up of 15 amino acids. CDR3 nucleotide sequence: TGTGCCAGCAGTTACATCCGGACAGCCGACACTGAAGCTTTCTTT. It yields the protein CASSYIRTADTEAFF.

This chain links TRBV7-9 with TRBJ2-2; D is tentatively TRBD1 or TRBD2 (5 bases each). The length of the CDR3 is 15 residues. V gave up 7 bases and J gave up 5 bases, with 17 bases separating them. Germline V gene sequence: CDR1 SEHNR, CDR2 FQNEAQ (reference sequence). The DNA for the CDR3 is TGTGCCAGCACCCCCGGGTGGGGGAATACCGGGGAGCTGTTTTTT. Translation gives CASTPGWGNTGELFF.

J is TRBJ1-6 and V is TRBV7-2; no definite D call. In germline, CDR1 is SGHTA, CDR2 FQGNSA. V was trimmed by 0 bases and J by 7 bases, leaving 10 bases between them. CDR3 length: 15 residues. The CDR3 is CASSLAETLNSPLHF. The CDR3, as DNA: TGTGCCAGCAGCTTAGCGGAAACTCTCAATTCACCCCTCCACTTT.

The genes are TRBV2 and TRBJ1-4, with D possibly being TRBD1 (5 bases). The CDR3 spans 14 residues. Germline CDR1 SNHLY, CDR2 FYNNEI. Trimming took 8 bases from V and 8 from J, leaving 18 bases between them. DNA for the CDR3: TGTGCCAGCCAGGATGGGGGTTCTCGGGAAAAACTGTTTTTT. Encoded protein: CASQDGGSREKLFF.

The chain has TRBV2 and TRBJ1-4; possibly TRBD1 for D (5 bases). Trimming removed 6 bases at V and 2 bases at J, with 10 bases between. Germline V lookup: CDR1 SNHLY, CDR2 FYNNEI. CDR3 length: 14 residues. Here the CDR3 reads CASRAGSTNEKLFF. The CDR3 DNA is TGTGCCAGCAGGGCAGGGTCTACTAATGAAAAACTGTTTTTT.

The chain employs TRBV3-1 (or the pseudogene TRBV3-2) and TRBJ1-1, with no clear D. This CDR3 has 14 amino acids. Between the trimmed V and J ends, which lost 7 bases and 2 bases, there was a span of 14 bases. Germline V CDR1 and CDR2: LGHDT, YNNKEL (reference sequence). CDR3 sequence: CASTREGTNTEAFF. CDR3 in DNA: TGTGCCAGCACCAGAGAGGGAACCAACACTGAAGCTTTCTTT.

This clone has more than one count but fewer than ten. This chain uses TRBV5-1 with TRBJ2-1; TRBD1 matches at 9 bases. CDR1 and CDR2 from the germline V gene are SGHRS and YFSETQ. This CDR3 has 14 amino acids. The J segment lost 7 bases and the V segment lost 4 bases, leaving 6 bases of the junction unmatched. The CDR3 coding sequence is TGCGCCAGCAGCCCCGGACAGGGGTGGAATGAGCAGTTCTTC. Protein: CASSPGQGWNEQFF.

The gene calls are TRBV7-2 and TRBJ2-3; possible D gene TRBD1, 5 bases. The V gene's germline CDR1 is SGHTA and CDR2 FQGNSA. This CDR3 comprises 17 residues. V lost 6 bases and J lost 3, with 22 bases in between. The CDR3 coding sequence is TGTGCCAGCAGTCAGGAAAGGGGTGGTATGGTGACAGATACGCAGTATTTT. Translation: CASSQERGGMVTDTQYF.

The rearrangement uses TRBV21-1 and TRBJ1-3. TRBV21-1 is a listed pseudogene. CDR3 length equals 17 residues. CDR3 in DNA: TGTGCCAGCAGCAAAGGAAGGGCGGACCACTCTGGAAACACCATATATTTT. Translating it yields CASSKGRADHSGNTIYF.

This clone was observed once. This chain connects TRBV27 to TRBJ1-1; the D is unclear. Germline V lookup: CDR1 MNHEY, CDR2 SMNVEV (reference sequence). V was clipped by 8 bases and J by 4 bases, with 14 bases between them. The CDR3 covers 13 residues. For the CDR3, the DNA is TGTGCCAGCGGTGGCAGGTATTTCACTGAAGCTTTCTTT. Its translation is CASGGRYFTEAFF.

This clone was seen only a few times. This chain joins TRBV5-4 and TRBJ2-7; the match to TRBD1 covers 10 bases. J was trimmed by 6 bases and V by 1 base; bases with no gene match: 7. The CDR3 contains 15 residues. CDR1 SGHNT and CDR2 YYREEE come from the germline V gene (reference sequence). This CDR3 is CASSLPGTGEGEQYF. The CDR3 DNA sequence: TGTGCCAGCAGCTTGCCCGGGACAGGGGAAGGCGAGCAGTACTTC.

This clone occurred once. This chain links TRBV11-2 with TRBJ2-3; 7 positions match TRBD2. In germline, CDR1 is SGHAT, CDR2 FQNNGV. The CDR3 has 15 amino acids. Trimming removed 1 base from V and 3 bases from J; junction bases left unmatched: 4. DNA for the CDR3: TGTGCCAGCAGCTTAGCCTGGGGGGGGACAGATACGCAGTATTTT. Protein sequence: CASSLAWGGTDTQYF.